These 26 T cell receptor beta chains came from one sample sequenced in a study of radiotherapy plus CTLA-4 blockade in lung cancer. The protocol was immunoSEQ multiplex PCR, while the TCRdb copy is restricted to in-frame clones and leaves out a portion. This table has around 130,000 clones, approximately 90% appearing once. The source material was peripheral blood, sampled from a patient treated with radiotherapy plus ipilimumab. The source is a human donor with non-small cell lung cancer that progressed on radiotherapy plus ipilimumab.

The chain links TRBV6-1 to TRBJ1-1, with 7 bases that match TRBD1. This CDR3 spans 14 amino acids. Germline CDR1 reads MNHNS; CDR2 reads SASEGT. V lost 3 bases to trimming and J lost 13 bases; unmatched junction nucleotides: 14. The CDR3 coding sequence is TGTGCCAGCAGTGAGGGCGGGACAGTGGATTTGGATTTCTTT. Its translation: CASSEGGTVDLDFF.

This chain connects TRBV12-5 to TRBJ2-1; 7 positions match TRBD1. The junction had 3 bases not matched to a gene; V was cut back by 0 bases and J by 10 bases. Per germline, CDR1 LGHNT and CDR2 FRNRAP. The CDR3 loop spans 13 amino acids. The CDR3 bases are TGTGCTAGTGGTTTGGTACAGGGGACCGAGCAGTTCTTC. It translates to CASGLVQGTEQFF.

Here the CDR3 reads CASSDRQGQADTQYF. The CDR3 DNA reads TGTGCCAGCAGCGATCGACAGGGGCAAGCAGATACGCAGTATTTT. V and J are TRBV5-4 and TRBJ2-3, with 8 bases aligning to TRBD1. There are 15 residues in the CDR3. J gave up 4 bases and V 4 bases, and 8 bases lay outside the gene matches. The V gene's germline CDR1 is SGHNT and CDR2 YYREEE (reference sequence).

The genes are TRBV29-1 and TRBJ1-1; possibly TRBD1 for D (6 bases). The V gene lost 4 bases and the J gene lost 5 bases, with 11 bases spanning the gap. The CDR3 consists of 12 residues. CDR1 SQVTM and CDR2 ANQGSEA come from the germline V gene. For the CDR3, the DNA is TGCAGCGTTGTGTGGGGGGCGACTGAAGCTTTCTTT. Translated, it gives CSVVWGATEAFF.

The gene calls are TRBV5-1 and TRBJ1-2; D unclear. The CDR3 consists of 15 residues. Trimming took 1 base from V and 6 from J, leaving 16 bases between them. Germline V gene lookup returns CDR1 SGHRS and CDR2 YFSETQ. The chain's CDR3 is CASSLLRPVSDGYTF. Here the CDR3 DNA reads TGCGCCAGCAGCTTGCTCCGGCCAGTCTCCGATGGCTACACCTTC.

The rearrangement joins TRBV25-1 to TRBJ1-6, with 7 bases identical to TRBD1. CDR3 length: 14 amino acids. Looked up from germline, CDR1 is MGHDK and CDR2 is SYGVNS. Germline trimming cut 9 bases from V and 10 bases from J; bases unmatched to any gene: 12. The CDR3 region is CASTNEGASSPLHF. The CDR3 DNA sequence: TGTGCCAGTACAAACGAGGGGGCCAGCTCACCCCTCCACTTT.

The chain combines TRBV7-2 with TRBJ1-2; perhaps TRBD1 as D (5 bases). V gave up 3 bases and J gave up 1 base, with 12 bases separating them. This CDR3 spans 15 amino acids. CDR1 and CDR2 (germline): SGHTA, FQGNSA. CDR3 nucleotide sequence: TGTGCCAGCAGCTTCGTCGGGGCGGATAACTATGGCTACACCTTC. Its translation: CASSFVGADNYGYTF.

This CDR3 is CASSLSPTANYGYTF. The DNA of the CDR3 is TGTGCCAGCAGCCTTTCCCCGACGGCTAACTATGGCTACACCTTC. The gene calls are TRBV7-3 and TRBJ1-2; D gene ambiguous. Deletions cut 5 bases from V and 0 bases from J, with 13 bases between. CDR1 and CDR2 (germline): SGHTA, FQGTGA. CDR3 length equals 15 residues.

This chain uses TRBV7-8 with TRBJ2-7; D is undetermined. The CDR3 totals 13 residues. Looked up from germline, CDR1 is SGHVS and CDR2 is FQNEAQ. Trimming left V 0 bases short and J 3 bases short, with 6 bases between. The CDR3 region is CASSLADIYEQYF. In DNA, the CDR3 is TGTGCCAGCAGCTTAGCAGATATCTACGAGCAGTACTTC.

This chain uses TRBV7-3 with TRBJ2-3; 9 bases align to TRBD2. The CDR3 covers 14 residues. V gave up 1 base and J gave up 8 bases; unmatched junction bases: 4. Germline CDR1 and CDR2: SGHTA and FQGTGA. CDR3: CASSLIAGGSTQYF. The CDR3 coding sequence is TGTGCCAGCAGCTTAATTGCGGGAGGGAGTACGCAGTATTTT.

The chain carries TRBV6-5 and TRBJ2-7; the D gene is possibly TRBD1 (5 bases). Germline V gene lookup returns CDR1 MNHEY and CDR2 SVGAGI. The CDR3 is 14 amino acids. The ends were cut back, 5 bases at V and 0 bases at J, with 11 bases in the middle. The chain's CDR3 is CASSDSTSSYEQYF. DNA for the CDR3: TGTGCCAGCAGTGACAGTACGAGCTCCTACGAGCAGTACTTC.

V gene TRBV2 combines with J gene TRBJ1-5, with a possible D match to TRBD1 (6 bases). From germline, CDR1 is SNHLY and CDR2 FYNNEI. This CDR3 has 14 residues. V lost 7 bases to trimming and J lost 3 bases, with 13 bases between them. Written as DNA, the CDR3 is TGTGCCAGCAAGGCCGGACAGCCCAATCAGCCCCAGCATTTT. As protein: CASKAGQPNQPQHF.

The CDR3 loop is CASSLEGGTQYF. In DNA form, the CDR3 reads TGTGCCAGCAGCTTGGAAGGGGGGACCCAGTACTTC. J is TRBJ2-5 and V is TRBV5-6; perhaps TRBD1 as D (6 bases). V was clipped by 0 bases and J by 7 bases, with 7 bases between them. From germline, CDR1 is SGHDT and CDR2 YYEEEE. This CDR3 region has 12 residues.

This chain links TRBV2 with TRBJ2-5, with 11 nucleotides matching TRBD2. This CDR3 comprises 15 residues. Germline CDR1 is SNHLY and CDR2 is FYNNEI. The trim removed 8 bases at V and 5 bases at J, leaving 10 bases unmatched. CDR3 sequence (DNA): TGTGCCAGCGGCCAAGGAGCTAGCGGGAGGGAGACCCAGTACTTC. Translating it yields CASGQGASGRETQYF.

This clone has just one count. V is TRBV19 and J is TRBJ2-2; possibly TRBD2 for D (6 bases). V lost 8 bases to trimming and J lost 0 bases, with 19 bases between them. This CDR3 has 17 residues. Germline V gives CDR1 LNHDA, CDR2 SQIVND (reference sequence). The CDR3 DNA sequence: TGTGCCAGTCGTAGCCGGGGGTTAGCCTCGAACACCGGGGAGCTGTTTTTT. Translating gives CASRSRGLASNTGELFF.

The chain has TRBV5-1 and TRBJ2-1; 10 nucleotides align to TRBD2. Losses at the gene ends were 4 bases for V and 9 bases for J; bases not matched to a gene: 4. The CDR3 extends over 13 amino acids. Germline V gives CDR1 SGHRS, CDR2 YFSETQ. In nucleotides, the CDR3 is TGCGCCAGCAGCCCTCGGACTAGCGGTGAGCAGTTCTTC. Protein sequence: CASSPRTSGEQFF.

The rearrangement joins TRBV27 to TRBJ2-1; possibly TRBD2 for D (7 bases). Germline CDR1 and CDR2: MNHEY and SMNVEV (reference sequence). The CDR3 sequence is 13 residues long. The V gene lost 7 bases and the J gene lost 10 bases, with 17 bases spanning the gap. The CDR3 is CASKWTAGMEQFF. CDR3 bases: TGTGCCAGCAAATGGACAGCGGGAATGGAGCAGTTCTTC.

The chain recombines TRBV11-2 with TRBJ2-7; D is possibly TRBD1 (5 bases). The CDR3 extends over 13 amino acids. Trimming removed 0 bases from V and 6 bases from J, with 9 bases in between. Germline CDR1 is SGHAT and CDR2 is FQNNGV. Here the CDR3 DNA reads TGTGCCAGCAGCTTAGAACCACAGGCCGAGCAGTACTTC. Encoded protein: CASSLEPQAEQYF.

J is TRBJ1-1 and V is TRBV11-1, with 7 bases identical to TRBD1. The ends lost 4 bases at V and 1 base at J; junction bases unmatched: 3. Germline CDR1 SGHAT, CDR2 FQDESV (reference sequence). The CDR3 is made up of 14 amino acids. In DNA form, the CDR3 reads TGTGCCAGCAGCTCGGGACAGTGGAACACTGAAGCTTTCTTT. Protein sequence: CASSSGQWNTEAFF.

The chain has TRBV14 and TRBJ2-7; TRBD1 or TRBD2 may be the D gene (5 bases each). The CDR3 has 15 amino acids. Trimming took 3 bases from V and 7 from J, leaving 19 bases between them. The germline V gene encodes CDR1 SGHDN and CDR2 FVKESK. CDR3 DNA sequence: TGTGCCAGCAGCCAGCCAGGGCGGTGGGAGCAGGAGCAGTACTTC. Its translation: CASSQPGRWEQEQYF. Variable domain in full (rest from reference TRBV14 and TRBJ2-7): EAGVTQFPSHSVIEKGQTVTLRCDPISGHDNLYWYRRVMGKEIKFLLHFVKESKQDESGMPNNRFLAERTGGTYSTLKVQPAELEDSGVYFCASSQPGRWEQEQYFGPGTRLTVT.

This chain links TRBV11-2 with TRBJ2-1; 7 nucleotides align to TRBD2. V lost 5 bases and J lost 14; bases outside the gene matches: 9. Germline CDR1 and CDR2: SGHAT and FQNNGV. The CDR3 runs to 12 residues. The CDR3 region is CASSATGTMEFF. The CDR3 DNA is TGTGCCAGCAGCGCAACCGGGACTATGGAGTTCTTC.

The CDR3 DNA sequence: TGTGCCAGCAGTGCCTTCGGGGCAATCACCGGGGAGCTGTTTTTT. Protein sequence: CASSAFGAITGELFF. The chain recombines TRBV6-1 with TRBJ2-2; D possibly matches TRBD1 or TRBD2 (5 bases each). This CDR3 region has 15 residues. From germline, CDR1 is MNHNS and CDR2 SASEGT. Trimming pared 4 bases from V and 4 bases from J, leaving 13 bases between.

The chain recombines TRBV27 with TRBJ2-5; the match to TRBD2 covers 8 bases. This CDR3 region has 14 residues. The ends lost 5 bases at V and 5 bases at J; junction bases unmatched: 7. Per the germline V gene, CDR1 is MNHEY and CDR2 is SMNVEV (reference sequence). CDR3 residues: CASSRGGDWETQYF. CDR3 coding DNA: TGTGCCAGCAGTCGGGGGGGGGACTGGGAGACCCAGTACTTC.

The chain has TRBV27 and TRBJ1-2; 10 nucleotides agree with TRBD1. Germline CDR1 and CDR2: MNHEY and SMNVEV (reference sequence). Trimming removed 3 bases from V and 4 bases from J; junction bases left unmatched: 2. The length of the CDR3 is 14 residues. CDR3 in amino acids: CASSLGQGPYGYTF. The CDR3 nucleotides read TGTGCCAGCAGTTTGGGACAGGGGCCCTATGGCTACACCTTC.

This clone occurred a few times. Germline and junction disagree at one end, which may indicate a read error. The rearrangement uses TRBV9 and TRBJ2-5, with 7 bases identical to TRBD1. The germline CDR1 and CDR2 sequences are SGDLS and YYNGEE. CDR3 length equals 14 residues. CDR3 in DNA: TGTGCCAGCGCGGGTGGGACAGACCACGAGACCCAGTACTTC. It encodes CASAGGTDHETQYF. Complete variable domain (other parts from reference TRBV9 and TRBJ2-5): DSGVTQTPKHLITATGQRVTLRCSPRSGDLSVYWYQQSLDQGLQFLIQYYNGEERAKGNILERFSAQQFPDLHSELNLSSLELGDSALYFCASAGGTDHETQYFGPGTRLLVL.

The gene calls are TRBV6-4 and TRBJ1-5; D uncertain. Germline lookup yields CDR1 MRHNA and CDR2 SNTAGT. This CDR3 spans 15 amino acids. Trimming cost V 6 bases and J 1 base, with 13 bases left between them. Here the CDR3 DNA reads TGTGCCAGCAGCCCCACCGGGAAGAGCAATCAGCCCCAGCATTTT. This encodes CASSPTGKSNQPQHF.